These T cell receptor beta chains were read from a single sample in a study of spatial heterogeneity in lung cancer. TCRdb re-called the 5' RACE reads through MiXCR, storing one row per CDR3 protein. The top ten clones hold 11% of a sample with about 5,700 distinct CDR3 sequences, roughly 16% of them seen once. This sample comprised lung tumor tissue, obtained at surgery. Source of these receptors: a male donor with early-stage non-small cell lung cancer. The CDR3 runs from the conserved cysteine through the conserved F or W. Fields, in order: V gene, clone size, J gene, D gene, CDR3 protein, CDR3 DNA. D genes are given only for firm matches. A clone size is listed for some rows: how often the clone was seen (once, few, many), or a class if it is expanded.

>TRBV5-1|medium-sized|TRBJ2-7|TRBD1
CASKLPGQTYEQYF
TGCGCCAGTAAATTGCCGGGACAGACCTACGAGCAGTACTTC
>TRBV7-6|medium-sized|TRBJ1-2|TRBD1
CASSHHRSGRDRGPYYGYTF
TGTGCCAGCAGCCATCATCGATCGGGACGGGACAGGGGACCGTACTATGGCTACACCTTC
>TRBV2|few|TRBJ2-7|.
CASSEYSATYEQYF
TGTGCCAGCAGTGAGTATAGCGCTACCTACGAGCAGTACTTC
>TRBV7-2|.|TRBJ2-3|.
CASSSPYNTDTQYF
TGTGCCAGCAGCTCCCCCTACAACACAGATACGCAGTATTTT
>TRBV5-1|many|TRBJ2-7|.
CASSLGSSYEQYF
TGCGCCAGCAGCTTGGGCAGCTCCTACGAGCAGTACTTC
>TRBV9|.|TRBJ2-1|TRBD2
CASTREGSYNEQFF
TGTGCCAGCACCCGGGAGGGGTCGTACAATGAGCAGTTCTTC
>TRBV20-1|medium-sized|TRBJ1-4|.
CSARDNRGAGNEKLFF
TGCAGTGCTAGAGATAACCGAGGGGCGGGGAATGAAAAACTGTTTTTT
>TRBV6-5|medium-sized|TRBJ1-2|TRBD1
CASSSHGTGDGYTF
TGTGCCAGCAGTTCCCACGGGACAGGCGATGGCTACACCTTC
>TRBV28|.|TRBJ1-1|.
CASSSPRGRNTEAFF
TGTGCCAGCAGTTCCCCCCGCGGGAGGAACACTGAAGCTTTCTTT
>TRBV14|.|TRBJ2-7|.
CASSPPPHEQYF
TGTGCCAGCAGCCCCCCCCCTCACGAGCAGTACTTC
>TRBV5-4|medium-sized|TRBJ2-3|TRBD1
CASSLTGVLTDTQYF
TGTGCCAGCAGCTTGACAGGGGTTCTCACAGATACGCAGTATTTT
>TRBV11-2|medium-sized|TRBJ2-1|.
CASSQGADGGNEQFF
TGTGCCAGCAGCCAAGGGGCGGACGGAGGGAATGAGCAGTTCTTC
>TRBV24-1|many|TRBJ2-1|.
CATSDAPGVEQFF
TGTGCCACCAGTGATGCCCCAGGGGTTGAGCAGTTCTTC
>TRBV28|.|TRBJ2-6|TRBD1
CASKPGQGALGANVLTF
TGTGCCAGCAAACCGGGACAGGGGGCGCTAGGGGCCAACGTCCTGACTTTC
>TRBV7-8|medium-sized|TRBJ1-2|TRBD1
CASSPTGDYGYTF
TGTGCCAGCAGTCCAACAGGGGACTATGGCTACACCTTC
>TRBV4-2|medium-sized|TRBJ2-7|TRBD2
CASSQDSAGGGGVEQYF
TGTGCCAGCAGCCAAGATTCAGCGGGGGGCGGAGGCGTCGAGCAGTACTTC
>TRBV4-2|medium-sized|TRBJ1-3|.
CASSQGDRDLDTIYF
TGTGCCAGCAGCCAAGGTGACAGAGATCTAGACACCATATATTTT
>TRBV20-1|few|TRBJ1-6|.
CSARRTPLHF
TGCAGTGCCCGGCGGACACCCCTCCACTTT
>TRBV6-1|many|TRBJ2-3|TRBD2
CASSEAVAGGGDTQYF
TGTGCCAGCAGTGAAGCGGTTGCGGGAGGGGGAGATACGCAGTATTTT
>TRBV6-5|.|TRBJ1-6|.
CASRSGNSPLHF
TGTGCCAGCAGAAGCGGCAATTCACCCCTCCACTTT
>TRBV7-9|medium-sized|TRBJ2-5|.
CASSLRAGLETQYF
TGTGCCAGCAGCTTACGAGCAGGCCTCGAGACCCAGTACTTC
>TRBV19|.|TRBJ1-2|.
CASTPPGNYGYTF
TGTGCCAGTACCCCCCCCGGTAACTATGGCTACACCTTC
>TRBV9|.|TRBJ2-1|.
CASSPTTWGTGEQFF
TGTGCCAGCAGCCCCACTACCTGGGGTACTGGTGAGCAGTTCTTC
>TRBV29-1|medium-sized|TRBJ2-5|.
CSGRGEKTQYF
TGCAGCGGCAGGGGGGAGAAGACCCAGTACTTC
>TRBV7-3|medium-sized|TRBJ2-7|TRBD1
CASSSTGGRNEQYF
TGTGCCAGCAGCTCGACAGGGGGCAGGAACGAGCAGTACTTC
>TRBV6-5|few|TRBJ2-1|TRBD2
CASSSTSGGYNEQFF
TGTGCCAGCAGCTCAACTAGCGGGGGGTACAATGAGCAGTTCTTC
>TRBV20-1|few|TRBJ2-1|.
CSARPPAQGNEQFF
TGCAGTGCTAGACCTCCGGCCCAGGGCAATGAGCAGTTCTTC
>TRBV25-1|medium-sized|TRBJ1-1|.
CASSELVGLTEAFF
TGTGCCAGCAGTGAATTGGTGGGTCTCACTGAAGCTTTCTTT
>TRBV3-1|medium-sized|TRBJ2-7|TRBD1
CASSRRPGTGAEQYF
TGTGCCAGCAGCCGCCGGCCGGGGACAGGGGCCGAGCAGTACTTC
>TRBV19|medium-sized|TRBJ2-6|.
CASRQTGKTNVLTF
TGTGCCAGTAGACAGACAGGCAAGACCAACGTCCTGACTTTC
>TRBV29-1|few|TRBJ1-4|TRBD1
CSVKTGGSNEKLFF
TGCAGCGTTAAAACAGGGGGAAGTAATGAAAAACTGTTTTTT
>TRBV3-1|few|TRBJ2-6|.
CASSQVLAGANVLTF
TGTGCCAGCAGCCAAGTTTTAGCTGGGGCCAACGTCCTGACTTTC
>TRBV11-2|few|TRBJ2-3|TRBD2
CASSSLAGDTQYF
TGTGCCAGCAGCTCTTTAGCGGGAGATACGCAGTATTTT
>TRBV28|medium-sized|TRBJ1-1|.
CASRPGQNTEAFF
TGTGCCAGCAGGCCGGGACAGAACACTGAAGCTTTCTTT
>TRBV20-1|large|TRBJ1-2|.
CSARDLGIYGYTF
TGCAGTGCTAGAGATTTGGGTATCTATGGCTACACCTTC
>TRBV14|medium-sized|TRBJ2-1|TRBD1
CASSHSGTEFGLKQFF
TGTGCCAGCAGCCACTCCGGGACAGAATTCGGTCTTAAGCAGTTCTTC
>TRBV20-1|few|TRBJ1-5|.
CSAHEPHRNQPQHF
TGCAGTGCTCACGAACCTCACAGGAACCAGCCCCAGCATTTT
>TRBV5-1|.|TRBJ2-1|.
CASSLQSTENEQFF
TGCGCCAGCAGCTTGCAATCGACGGAAAATGAGCAGTTCTTC
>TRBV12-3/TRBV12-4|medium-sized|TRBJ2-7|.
CASSSRPAHEQYF
TGTGCCAGCAGTAGCCGACCGGCCCACGAGCAGTACTTC
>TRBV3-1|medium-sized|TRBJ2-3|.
CASSQGRTDTQYF
TGTGCCAGCAGCCAAGGGCGCACAGATACGCAGTATTTT
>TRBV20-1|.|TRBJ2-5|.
CSARALAETQYF
TGCAGTGCGCGAGCATTAGCGGAGACCCAGTACTTC
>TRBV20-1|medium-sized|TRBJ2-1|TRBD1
CSADHGTGGKDEQFF
TGCAGTGCGGACCATGGGACAGGGGGTAAGGATGAGCAGTTCTTC
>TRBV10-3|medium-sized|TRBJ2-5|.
CAISEEGRSYQETQYF
TGTGCCATCAGTGAAGAGGGACGGTCGTACCAAGAGACCCAGTACTTC
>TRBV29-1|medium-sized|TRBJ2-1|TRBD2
CSVGGLDSYNEQFF
TGCAGCGTGGGGGGACTAGACTCCTACAATGAGCAGTTCTTC
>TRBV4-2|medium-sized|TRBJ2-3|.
CASSQAGYTDTQYF
TGTGCCAGCAGCCAAGCGGGCTACACAGATACGCAGTATTTT
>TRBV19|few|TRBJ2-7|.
CASRATGPYEQYF
TGTGCCAGTAGAGCGACAGGTCCCTACGAGCAGTACTTC
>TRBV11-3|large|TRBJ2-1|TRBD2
CASSLGVTSGYNEQFF
TGTGCCAGCAGCTTAGGAGTAACTAGCGGATACAATGAGCAGTTCTTC
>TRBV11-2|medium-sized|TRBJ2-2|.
CASSLVVRGKTGELFF
TGTGCCAGCAGCTTAGTAGTCAGGGGTAAAACCGGGGAGCTGTTTTTT
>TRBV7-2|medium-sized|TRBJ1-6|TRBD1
CASSLSGTGSLHF
TGTGCCAGCAGCTTATCCGGGACAGGGTCCCTCCACTTT